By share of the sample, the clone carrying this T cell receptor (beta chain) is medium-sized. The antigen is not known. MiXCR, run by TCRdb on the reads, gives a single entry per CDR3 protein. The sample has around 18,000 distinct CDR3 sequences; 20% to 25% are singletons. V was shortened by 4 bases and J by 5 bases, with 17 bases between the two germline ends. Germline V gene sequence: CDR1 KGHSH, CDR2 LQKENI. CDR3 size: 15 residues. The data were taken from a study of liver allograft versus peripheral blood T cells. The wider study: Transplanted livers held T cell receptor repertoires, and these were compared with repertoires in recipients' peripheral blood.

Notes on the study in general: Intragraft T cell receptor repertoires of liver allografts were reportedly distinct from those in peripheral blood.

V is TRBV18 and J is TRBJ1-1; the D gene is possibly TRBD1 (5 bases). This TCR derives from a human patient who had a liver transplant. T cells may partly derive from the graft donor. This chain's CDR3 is CASSRHRGGETEAFF. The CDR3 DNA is TGTGCCAGCTCACGCCACCGCGGAGGGGAAACTGAAGCTTTCTTT.